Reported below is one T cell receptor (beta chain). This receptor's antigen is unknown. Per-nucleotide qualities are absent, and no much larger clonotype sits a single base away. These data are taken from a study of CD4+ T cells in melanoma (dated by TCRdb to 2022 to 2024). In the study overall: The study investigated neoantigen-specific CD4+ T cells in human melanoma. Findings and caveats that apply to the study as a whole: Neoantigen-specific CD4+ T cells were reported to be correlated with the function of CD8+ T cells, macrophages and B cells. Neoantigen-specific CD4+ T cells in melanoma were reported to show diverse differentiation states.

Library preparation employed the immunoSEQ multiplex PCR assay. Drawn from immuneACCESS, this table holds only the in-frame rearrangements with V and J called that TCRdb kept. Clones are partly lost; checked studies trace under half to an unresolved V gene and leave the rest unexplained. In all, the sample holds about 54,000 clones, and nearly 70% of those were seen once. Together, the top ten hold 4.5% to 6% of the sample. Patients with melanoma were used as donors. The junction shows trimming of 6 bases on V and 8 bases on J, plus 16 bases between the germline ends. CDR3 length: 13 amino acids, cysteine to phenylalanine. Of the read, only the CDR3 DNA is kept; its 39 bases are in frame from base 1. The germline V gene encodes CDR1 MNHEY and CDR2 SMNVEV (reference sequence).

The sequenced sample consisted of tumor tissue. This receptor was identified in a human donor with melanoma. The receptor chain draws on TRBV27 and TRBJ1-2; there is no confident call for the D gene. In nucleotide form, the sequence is TGTGCCAGCAGACCCCACATAGCTGACGGCTACACCTTC. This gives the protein CASRPHIADGYTF.